This T cell receptor beta chain came from a study of CD8+ T cells in alopecia areata. About the study: Treated patients were scored for severity by percent of scalp affected. Study-level findings and limits: Affected scalp, especially in alopecia totalis/universalis, had a higher clonality than normal scalp did.

As for this clone: The target antigen is unknown.

As the sequencing template, cDNA was produced by extracting RNA and reverse transcribing it. Assay used: immunoSEQ multiplex PCR; TCRdb lists only in-frame clones, some missing. This table holds approximately 200,000 clones, approximately 40% found once. There are 14 residues in the CDR3. Germline-derived CDR1 and CDR2 are SGHAT and FQNNGV. The V end lost 6 bases, the J end lost 3 bases, and 12 bases lay between the germline ends. Treatment: oral pan-JAK inhibitor, 5-10 mg twice daily. The TCR was taken from a human donor with alopecia areata. V usage is TRBV11-2 and J usage is TRBJ1-5; no reliable D call. Sequencing used CD4+ T cells sorted from blood, obtained at roughly week 36, from a patient treated with tofacitinib. The CDR3, as DNA: TGTGCCAGCAGTTTACATGGGTCCAATCAGCCCCAGCATTTT. This encodes CASSLHGSNQPQHF.